This record concerns one T cell receptor (beta chain) sequence. V lost 2 bases, J lost 3 bases, and 10 bases lay in between. CDR3 length equals 14 residues. Germline V gives CDR1 SNHLY, CDR2 FYNNEI. Primers for the PCR totalled 60 Vbeta and 13 Jbeta. TCRdb's table, derived via immunoSEQ multiplex PCR, lists solely in-frame clones and lacks some. The table shows around 190,000 clones, with around 87% occurring only once. The sample is drawn from a study of cytomegalovirus exposure and HLA in healthy donors. What was sequenced was PBMCs. The sequence came from a boy aged 2 to 9 in good health and CMV-seronegative. The rearrangement joins TRBV2 to TRBJ1-2; D is uncertain. CDR3 residues: CASSESDGDYGYTF. CDR3 nucleotide sequence: TGTGCCAGCAGTGAATCGGACGGGGACTATGGCTACACCTTC.